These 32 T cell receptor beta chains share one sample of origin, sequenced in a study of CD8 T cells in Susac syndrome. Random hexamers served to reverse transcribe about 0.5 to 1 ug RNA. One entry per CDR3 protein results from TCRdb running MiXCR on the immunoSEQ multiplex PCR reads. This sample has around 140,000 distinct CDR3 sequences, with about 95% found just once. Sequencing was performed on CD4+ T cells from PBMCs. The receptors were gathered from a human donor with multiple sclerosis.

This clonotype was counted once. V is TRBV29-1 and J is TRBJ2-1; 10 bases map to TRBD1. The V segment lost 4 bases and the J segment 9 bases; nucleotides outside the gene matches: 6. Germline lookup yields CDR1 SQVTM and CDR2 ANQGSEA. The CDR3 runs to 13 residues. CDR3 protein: CSVVTGGEGEQFF. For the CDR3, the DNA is TGCAGCGTTGTGACAGGGGGCGAAGGTGAGCAGTTCTTC.

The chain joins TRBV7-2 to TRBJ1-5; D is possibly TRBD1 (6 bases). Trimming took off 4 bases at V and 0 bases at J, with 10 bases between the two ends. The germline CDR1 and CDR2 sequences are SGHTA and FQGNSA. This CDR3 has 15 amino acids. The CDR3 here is CASSWTAYSNQPQHF. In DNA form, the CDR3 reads TGTGCCAGCAGCTGGACAGCTTATAGCAATCAGCCCCAGCATTTT. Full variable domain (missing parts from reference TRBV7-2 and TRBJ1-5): GAGVSQSPSNKVTEKGKDVELRCDPISGHTALYWYRQSLGQGLEFLIYFQGNSAPDKSGLPSDRFSAERTGGSVSTLTIQRTQQEDSAVYLCASSWTAYSNQPQHFGDGTRLSIL.

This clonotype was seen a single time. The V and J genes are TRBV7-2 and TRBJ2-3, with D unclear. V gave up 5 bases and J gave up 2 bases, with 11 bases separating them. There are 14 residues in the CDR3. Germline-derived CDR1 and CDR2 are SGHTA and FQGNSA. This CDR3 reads CASSNSLDTDTQYF. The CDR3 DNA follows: TGTGCCAGCAGCAACAGCTTAGACACAGATACGCAGTATTTT. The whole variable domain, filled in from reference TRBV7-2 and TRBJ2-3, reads GAGVSQSPSNKVTEKGKDVELRCDPISGHTALYWYRQSLGQGLEFLIYFQGNSAPDKSGLPSDRFSAERTGGSVSTLTIQRTQQEDSAVYLCASSNSLDTDTQYFGPGTRLTVL.

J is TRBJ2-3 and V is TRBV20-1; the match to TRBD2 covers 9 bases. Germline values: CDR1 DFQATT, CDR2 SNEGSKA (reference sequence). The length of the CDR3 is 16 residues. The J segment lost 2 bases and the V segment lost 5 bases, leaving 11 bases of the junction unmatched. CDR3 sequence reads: CSAAWGRLAATDTQYF. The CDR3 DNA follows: TGCAGTGCTGCCTGGGGAAGACTAGCGGCCACAGATACGCAGTATTTT.

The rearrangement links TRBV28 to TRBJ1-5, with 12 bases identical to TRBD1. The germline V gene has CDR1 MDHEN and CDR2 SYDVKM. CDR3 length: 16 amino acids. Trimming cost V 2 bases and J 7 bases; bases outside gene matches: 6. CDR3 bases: TGTGCCAGCAGTTTAGGGACAGGGGGCGGAGGGCAGCCCCAGCATTTT. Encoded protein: CASSLGTGGGGQPQHF.

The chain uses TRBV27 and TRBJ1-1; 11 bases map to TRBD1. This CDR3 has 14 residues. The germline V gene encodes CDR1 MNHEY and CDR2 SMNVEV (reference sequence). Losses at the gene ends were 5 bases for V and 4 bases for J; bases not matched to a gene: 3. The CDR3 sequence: CASSPGTGGTEAFF. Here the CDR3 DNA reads TGTGCCAGCAGTCCTGGGACAGGGGGCACTGAAGCTTTCTTT.

CDR3 DNA sequence: TGTGCCAGCAGAGGGCGGGACACCTACGAGCAGTACTTC. It yields the protein CASRGRDTYEQYF. The chain recombines TRBV6-6 with TRBJ2-7, with D tentatively TRBD1 or TRBD2 (6 bases each). The CDR3 is 13 residues long. Trimming stripped 6 bases from V and 2 bases from J, with 11 bases between. Germline CDR1 MNHNY, CDR2 SVGAGI (reference sequence).

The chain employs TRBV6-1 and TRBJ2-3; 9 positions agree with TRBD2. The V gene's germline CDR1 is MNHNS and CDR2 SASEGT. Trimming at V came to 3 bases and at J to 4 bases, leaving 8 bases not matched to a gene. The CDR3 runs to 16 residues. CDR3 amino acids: CASSDLSGRGADTQYF. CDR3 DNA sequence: TGTGCCAGCAGTGACCTTAGCGGGAGAGGCGCAGATACGCAGTATTTT.

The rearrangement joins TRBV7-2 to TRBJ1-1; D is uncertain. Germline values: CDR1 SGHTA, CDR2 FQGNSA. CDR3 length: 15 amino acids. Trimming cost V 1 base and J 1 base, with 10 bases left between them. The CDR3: CASSLGQRGNTEAFF. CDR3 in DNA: TGTGCCAGCAGCTTAGGTCAACGAGGGAACACTGAAGCTTTCTTT.

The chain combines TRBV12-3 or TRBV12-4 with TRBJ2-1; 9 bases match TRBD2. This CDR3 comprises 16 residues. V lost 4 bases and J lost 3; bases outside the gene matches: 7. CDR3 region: CASSSLAGGIYNEQFF. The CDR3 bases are TGTGCCAGCAGTTCTCTCGCGGGGGGGATCTACAATGAGCAGTTCTTC.

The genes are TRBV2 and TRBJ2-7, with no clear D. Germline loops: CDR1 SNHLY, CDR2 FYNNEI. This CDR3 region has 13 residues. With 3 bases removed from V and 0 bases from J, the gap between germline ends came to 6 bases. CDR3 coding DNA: TGTGCCAGCAGTGACGTCATCTCCTACGAGCAGTACTTC. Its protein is CASSDVISYEQYF.

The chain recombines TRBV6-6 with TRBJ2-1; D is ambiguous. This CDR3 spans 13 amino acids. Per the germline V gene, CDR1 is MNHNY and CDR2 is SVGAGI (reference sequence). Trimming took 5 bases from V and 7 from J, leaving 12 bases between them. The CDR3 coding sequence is TGTGCCAGCAGTAACTATCTACCTAATGAGCAGTTCTTC. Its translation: CASSNYLPNEQFF.

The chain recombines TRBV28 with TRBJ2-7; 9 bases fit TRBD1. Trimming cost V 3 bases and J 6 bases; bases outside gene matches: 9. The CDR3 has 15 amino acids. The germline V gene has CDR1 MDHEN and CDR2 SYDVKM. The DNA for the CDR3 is TGTGCCAGCAGTTTCCCCCAGACAGGGGGTGGCGAGCAGTACTTC. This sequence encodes CASSFPQTGGGEQYF.

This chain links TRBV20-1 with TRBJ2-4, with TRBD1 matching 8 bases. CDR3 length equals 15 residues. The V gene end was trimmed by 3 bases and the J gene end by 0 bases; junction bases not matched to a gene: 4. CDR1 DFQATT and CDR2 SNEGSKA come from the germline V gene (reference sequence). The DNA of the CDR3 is TGCAGTGCTAGGCAGGGACAGGCAGCCAAAAACATTCAGTACTTC. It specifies CSARQGQAAKNIQYF.

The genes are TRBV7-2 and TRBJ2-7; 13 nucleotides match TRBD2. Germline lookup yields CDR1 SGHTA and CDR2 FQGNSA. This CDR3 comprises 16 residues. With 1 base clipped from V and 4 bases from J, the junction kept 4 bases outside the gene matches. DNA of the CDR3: TGTGCCAGCAGCTTAGGTCCGGGACTAGCGGGATACGAGCAGTACTTC. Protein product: CASSLGPGLAGYEQYF. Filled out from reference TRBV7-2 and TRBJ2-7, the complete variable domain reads GAGVSQSPSNKVTEKGKDVELRCDPISGHTALYWYRQSLGQGLEFLIYFQGNSAPDKSGLPSDRFSAERTGGSVSTLTIQRTQQEDSAVYLCASSLGPGLAGYEQYFGPGTRLTVT.

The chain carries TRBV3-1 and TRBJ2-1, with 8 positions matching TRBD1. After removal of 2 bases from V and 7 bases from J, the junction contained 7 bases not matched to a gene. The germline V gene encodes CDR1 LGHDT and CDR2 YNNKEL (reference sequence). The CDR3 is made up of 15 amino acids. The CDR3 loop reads CASSQRQGSSNEQFF. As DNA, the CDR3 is TGTGCCAGCAGCCAAAGACAGGGGTCCTCGAATGAGCAGTTCTTC.

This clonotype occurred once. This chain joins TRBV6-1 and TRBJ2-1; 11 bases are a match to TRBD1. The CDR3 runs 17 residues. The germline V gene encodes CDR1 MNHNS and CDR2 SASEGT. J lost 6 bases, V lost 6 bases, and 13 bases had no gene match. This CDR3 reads CASSRTLGTGGSNEQFF. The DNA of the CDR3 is TGTGCCAGCAGCCGAACCCTCGGGACAGGGGGATCCAATGAGCAGTTCTTC.

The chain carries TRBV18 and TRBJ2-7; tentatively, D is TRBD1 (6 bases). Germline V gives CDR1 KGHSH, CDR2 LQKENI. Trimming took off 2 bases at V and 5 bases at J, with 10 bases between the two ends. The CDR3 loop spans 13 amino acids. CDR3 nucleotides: TGTGCCAGCTCACCAAGCCGGGACAACGAGCAGTACTTC. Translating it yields CASSPSRDNEQYF.

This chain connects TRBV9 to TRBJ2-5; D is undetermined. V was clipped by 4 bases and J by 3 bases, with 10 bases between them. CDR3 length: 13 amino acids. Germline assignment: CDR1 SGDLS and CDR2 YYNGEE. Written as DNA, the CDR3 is TGTGCCAGCAGCTTCGGCCCCAAAGAGACCCAGTACTTC. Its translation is CASSFGPKETQYF.

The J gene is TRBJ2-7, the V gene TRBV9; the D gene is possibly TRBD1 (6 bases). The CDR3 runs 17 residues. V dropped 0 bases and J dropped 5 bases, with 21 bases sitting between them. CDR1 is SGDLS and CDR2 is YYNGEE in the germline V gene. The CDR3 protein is CASSVGLGTRVPHEQYF. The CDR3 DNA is TGTGCCAGCAGCGTAGGTTTAGGGACAAGGGTCCCCCACGAGCAGTACTTC.

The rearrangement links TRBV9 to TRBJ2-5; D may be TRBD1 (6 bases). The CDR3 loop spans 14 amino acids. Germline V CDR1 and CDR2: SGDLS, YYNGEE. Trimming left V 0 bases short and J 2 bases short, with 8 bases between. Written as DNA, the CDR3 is TGTGCCAGCAGCGTAGGACAGGCGCAAGAGACCCAGTACTTC. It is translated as CASSVGQAQETQYF.

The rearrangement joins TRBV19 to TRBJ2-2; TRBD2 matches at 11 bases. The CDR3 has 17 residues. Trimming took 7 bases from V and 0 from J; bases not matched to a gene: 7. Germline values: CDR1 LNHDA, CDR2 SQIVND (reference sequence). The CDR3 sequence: CASKLAGGPANTGELFF. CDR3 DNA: TGTGCCAGTAAGCTAGCGGGAGGACCCGCGAACACCGGGGAGCTGTTTTTT.

The chain's CDR3 is CASLAGGIYEQYF. The CDR3 nucleotides are TGTGCCAGCCTAGCGGGGGGGATCTACGAGCAGTACTTC. The chain carries TRBV6-1 and TRBJ2-7, with 12 positions matching TRBD2. CDR1 MNHNS and CDR2 SASEGT come from the germline V gene. Germline trimming cut 8 bases from V and 3 bases from J; bases unmatched to any gene: 2. The CDR3 extends over 13 amino acids.

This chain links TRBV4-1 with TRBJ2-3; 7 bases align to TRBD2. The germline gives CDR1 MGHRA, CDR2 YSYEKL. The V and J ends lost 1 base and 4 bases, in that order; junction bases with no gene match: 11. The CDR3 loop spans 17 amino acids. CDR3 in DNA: TGCGCCAGCAGCCAAGCGTCGGGGGGTCTGAAATCAGATACGCAGTATTTT. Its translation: CASSQASGGLKSDTQYF.

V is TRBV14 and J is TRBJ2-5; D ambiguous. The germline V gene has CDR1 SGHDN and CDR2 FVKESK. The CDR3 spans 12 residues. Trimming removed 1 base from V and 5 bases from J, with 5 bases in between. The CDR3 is CASSQVGETQYF. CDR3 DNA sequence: TGTGCCAGCAGCCAAGTCGGGGAGACCCAGTACTTC.

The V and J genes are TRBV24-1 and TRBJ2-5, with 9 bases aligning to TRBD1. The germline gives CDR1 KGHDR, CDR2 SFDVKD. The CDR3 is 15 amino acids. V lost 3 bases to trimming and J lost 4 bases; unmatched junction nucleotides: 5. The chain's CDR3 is CATSDPGTGTETQYF. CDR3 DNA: TGTGCCACCAGTGATCCCGGGACAGGGACAGAGACCCAGTACTTC.

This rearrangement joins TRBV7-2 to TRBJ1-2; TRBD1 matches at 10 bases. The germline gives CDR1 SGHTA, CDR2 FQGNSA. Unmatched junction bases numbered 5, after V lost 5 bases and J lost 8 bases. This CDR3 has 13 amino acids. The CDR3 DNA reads TGTGCCAGCAGCGACAGGGGGCCATCAGGCTACACCTTC. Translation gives CASSDRGPSGYTF.

The CDR3 is CASSSSGSTNEQFF. The CDR3 DNA reads as TGCGCCAGCAGCTCTAGCGGGAGTACTAATGAGCAGTTCTTC. The chain couples TRBV5-1 to TRBJ2-1; 10 nucleotides align to TRBD2. Germline CDR1 SGHRS, CDR2 YFSETQ. This CDR3 is 14 amino acids long. V was pared by 3 bases and J by 7 bases, with 4 bases of the junction left unmatched.

The CDR3 sequence: CSARQGYQPQHF. The CDR3 DNA is TGCAGTGCCAGACAGGGGTACCAGCCCCAGCATTTT. This rearrangement joins TRBV20-1 to TRBJ1-5, with 8 bases aligning to TRBD1. Germline V gene data show CDR1 as DFQATT and CDR2 as SNEGSKA (reference sequence). J gave up 7 bases and V 6 bases, and 5 bases lay outside the gene matches. This CDR3 has 12 amino acids.

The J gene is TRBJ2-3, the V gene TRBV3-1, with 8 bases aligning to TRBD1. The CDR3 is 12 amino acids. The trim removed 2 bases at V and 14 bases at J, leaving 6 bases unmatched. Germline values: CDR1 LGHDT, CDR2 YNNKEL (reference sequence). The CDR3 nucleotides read TGTGCCAGCAGCCAACTCCGGGACAGGCGGTATTTT. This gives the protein CASSQLRDRRYF.

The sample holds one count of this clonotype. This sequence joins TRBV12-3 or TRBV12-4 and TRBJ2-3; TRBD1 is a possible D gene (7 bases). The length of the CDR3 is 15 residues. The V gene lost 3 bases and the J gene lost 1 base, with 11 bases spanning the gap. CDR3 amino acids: CASSLEGARTDTQYF. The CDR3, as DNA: TGTGCCAGCAGTTTGGAGGGGGCACGCACAGATACGCAGTATTTT.

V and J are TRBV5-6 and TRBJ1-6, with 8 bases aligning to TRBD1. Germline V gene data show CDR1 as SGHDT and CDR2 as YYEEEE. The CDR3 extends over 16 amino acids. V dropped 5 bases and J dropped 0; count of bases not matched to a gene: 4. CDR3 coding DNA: TGTGCCAGCAGGTACAGGGGGAGCTCCTATAATTCACCCCTCCACTTT. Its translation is CASRYRGSSYNSPLHF.